A single sample gave rise to the 27 T cell receptor beta chains below, sequenced in a study of cytomegalovirus exposure and HLA in healthy donors. The PCR made use of 60 Vbeta and 13 Jbeta primers. Method: immunoSEQ multiplex PCR; TCRdb's copy keeps in-frame clones and lacks some. The sample lists roughly 150,000 clones, around 80% occurring once. The sample taken for sequencing was PBMCs. The receptors come from a female donor in good health and CMV-seronegative.

This chain connects TRBV27 to TRBJ1-2; 7 bases match TRBD1. The CDR3 is 13 amino acids. With 6 bases clipped from V and 3 bases from J, the junction kept 4 bases outside the gene matches. Germline CDR1 and CDR2: MNHEY and SMNVEV (reference sequence). CDR3 sequence: CASSRDRDYGYTF. Here the CDR3 DNA reads TGTGCCAGCAGCCGCGACAGGGACTATGGCTACACCTTC.

This clone was observed once. The rearrangement joins TRBV5-1 to TRBJ2-5, with TRBD1 as a possible D gene (6 bases). The V end was cut by 6 bases, the J end by 4 bases, with 16 bases between. Germline-derived CDR1 and CDR2 are SGHRS and YFSETQ. The CDR3 has 14 residues. The CDR3 coding sequence is TGCGCCAGCACCCTAAAGCAGGGGTCAGAGACCCAGTACTTC. This encodes CASTLKQGSETQYF.

V usage is TRBV6-1 and J usage is TRBJ2-7; TRBD1 matches 10 bases. Per the germline V gene, CDR1 is MNHNS and CDR2 is SASEGT. The V and J ends lost 2 bases and 9 bases, in that order; junction bases with no gene match: 13. This CDR3 is 16 amino acids long. This chain's CDR3 is CASSEFLGQGTSVQYF. CDR3 in DNA: TGTGCCAGCAGTGAATTTCTGGGACAGGGGACAAGTGTGCAGTACTTC.

This clone came up a few times. The chain combines TRBV5-1 with TRBJ1-1; weak D call: TRBD1 (6 bases). V lost 4 bases and J 6 bases, leaving 19 bases between the germline ends. The CDR3 length is 15 residues. The germline V gene has CDR1 SGHRS and CDR2 YFSETQ. CDR3 sequence: CASSRHMGRGPEAFF. CDR3 DNA: TGCGCCAGCAGCCGCCATATGGGCAGGGGACCTGAAGCTTTCTTT.

The chain's CDR3 is CASSSREFGETQYF. CDR3 sequence (DNA): TGTGCCAGCAGTTCGCGGGAGTTTGGAGAGACCCAGTACTTC. This chain joins TRBV27 and TRBJ2-5; the match to TRBD2 covers 7 bases. CDR1 is MNHEY and CDR2 is SMNVEV in the germline V gene (reference sequence). Trimming at V came to 4 bases and at J to 4 bases, leaving 6 bases not matched to a gene. The CDR3 is 14 residues long.

The chain is built from TRBV30 and TRBJ1-2, with TRBD1 matching over 7 bases. The CDR3 is made up of 12 amino acids. With 5 bases clipped from V and 4 bases from J, the junction kept 4 bases outside the gene matches. Looked up from germline, CDR1 is GTSNPN and CDR2 is SVGIG (reference sequence). Here the CDR3 DNA reads TGTGCCTGGGCCGGGACAGTCTATGGCTACACCTTC. It yields the protein CAWAGTVYGYTF.

This clone turned up a few times. The CDR3 sequence: CASSLERGQAGETQYF. DNA of the CDR3: TGTGCCAGCAGCTTAGAAAGGGGACAGGCGGGGGAGACCCAGTACTTC. V gene TRBV13 combines with J gene TRBJ2-5; 8 nucleotides line up with TRBD1. The germline V gene has CDR1 PRHDT and CDR2 FYEKMQ (reference sequence). The CDR3 runs 16 residues. The V and J ends lost 1 base and 5 bases, in that order; junction bases with no gene match: 9.

This chain connects TRBV7-9 to TRBJ2-1, with 12 bases that match TRBD2. Trimming took 5 bases from V and 10 from J; bases not matched to a gene: 9. The CDR3 length is 15 residues. Germline CDR1 reads SEHNR; CDR2 reads FQNEAQ (reference sequence). CDR3 protein: CASSATSGRIREQFF. The CDR3 DNA sequence: TGTGCCAGCAGCGCCACTAGCGGGAGGATCCGGGAGCAGTTCTTC.

This clone was picked up one time. The chain links TRBV28 to TRBJ2-3, with TRBD1 identical over 7 bases. V dropped 3 bases and J dropped 1; count of bases not matched to a gene: 13. Germline V gene lookup returns CDR1 MDHEN and CDR2 SYDVKM. CDR3 size: 18 residues. The CDR3 region has the DNA TGTGCCAGCAGTTTCCGGGACAGAGGGGCCCGGGGCACAGATACGCAGTATTTT. Protein product: CASSFRDRGARGTDTQYF.

The gene calls are TRBV2 and TRBJ2-3; D gene unclear. The CDR3 spans 13 residues. Germline values: CDR1 SNHLY, CDR2 FYNNEI. The V gene lost 5 bases and the J gene lost 6 bases, with 12 bases spanning the gap. The DNA for the CDR3 is TGTGCCAGCAGTCCCACCCCCAGGGATACGCAGTATTTT. Translation gives CASSPTPRDTQYF.

This clone was detected a few times. The chain is built from TRBV30 and TRBJ2-2; 8 bases align to TRBD2. Trimming at V came to 4 bases and at J to 6 bases, leaving 4 bases not matched to a gene. Per the germline V gene, CDR1 is GTSNPN and CDR2 is SVGIG (reference sequence). This CDR3 is built from 13 residues. The DNA of the CDR3 is TGTGCCTGGACGGGGGGGCAGTCCGGGGAGCTGTTTTTT. It is translated as CAWTGGQSGELFF.

The chain links TRBV5-1 to TRBJ2-2; no clear D gene. CDR1 and CDR2 from the germline V gene are SGHRS and YFSETQ. Between the trimmed V and J ends, which lost 0 bases and 4 bases, there was a span of 4 bases. The CDR3 is 13 residues long. The DNA for the CDR3 is TGCGCCAGCAGCTTGGACAGCACCGGGGAGCTGTTTTTT. Translating it yields CASSLDSTGELFF.

The rearrangement joins TRBV2 to TRBJ2-3, with unresolved D. V dropped 7 bases and J dropped 2 bases, with 7 bases sitting between them. From germline, CDR1 is SNHLY and CDR2 FYNNEI. The CDR3 sequence is 12 residues long. The CDR3 nucleotides are TGTGCCAGCATATCCCCCACAGATACGCAGTATTTT. Translated, it gives CASISPTDTQYF.

The chain has TRBV27 and TRBJ1-5, with D possibly being TRBD1 (5 bases). The germline CDR1 and CDR2 sequences are MNHEY and SMNVEV (reference sequence). Trimming stripped 6 bases from V and 4 bases from J, with 10 bases between. There are 13 residues in the CDR3. The CDR3 sequence is CASRPGFNQPQHF. The DNA of the CDR3 is TGTGCCAGCAGACCAGGGTTTAATCAGCCCCAGCATTTT.

This rearrangement joins TRBV7-9 to TRBJ1-1, with D hard to call. Germline loops: CDR1 SEHNR, CDR2 FQNEAQ (reference sequence). There are 13 residues in the CDR3. Trimming stripped 5 bases from V and 4 bases from J, with 11 bases between. The CDR3 DNA sequence: TGTGCCAGCAGCCGCGGGTACGGCACTGAAGCTTTCTTT. Translation: CASSRGYGTEAFF.

The CDR3, as DNA: TGTGCCAGCAGTTGGACTAGCGGTAATCCTTACGAGCAGTACTTC. Translation gives CASSWTSGNPYEQYF. The rearrangement joins TRBV27 to TRBJ2-7; 10 nucleotides align to TRBD2. The length of the CDR3 is 15 residues. With 4 bases clipped from V and 4 bases from J, the junction kept 7 bases outside the gene matches. From germline, CDR1 is MNHEY and CDR2 SMNVEV (reference sequence).

This rearrangement joins TRBV15 to TRBJ1-2; D may be TRBD1 (5 bases). V was pared by 1 base and J by 3 bases, with 15 bases between. CDR1 is LNHNV, CDR2 YYDKDF, per germline (reference sequence). This CDR3 is 16 amino acids long. CDR3 protein: CATSRGGGTGDYGYTF. The DNA of the CDR3 is TGTGCCACCAGCAGAGGGGGCGGGACCGGAGACTATGGCTACACCTTC. Drawing the rest from reference TRBV15 and TRBJ1-2, the complete variable domain is DAMVIQNPRYQVTQFGKPVTLSCSQTLNHNVMYWYQQKSSQAPKLLFHYYDKDFNNEADTPDNFQSRRPNTSFCFLDIRSPGLGDTAMYLCATSRGGGTGDYGYTFGSGTRLTVV.

The CDR3, as DNA: TGTGCCAGCAGTGAAGGAGGACAGGGTTCCTACGAGCAGTACTTC. Translated: CASSEGGQGSYEQYF. The chain has TRBV6-1 and TRBJ2-7; 8 bases map to TRBD1. Germline CDR1 is MNHNS and CDR2 is SASEGT. This CDR3 spans 15 amino acids. V was pared by 1 base and J by 1 base, with 3 bases of the junction left unmatched.

This rearrangement joins TRBV14 to TRBJ1-1; 9 bases are a match to TRBD1. The CDR3 spans 13 residues. Trimming at V came to 2 bases and at J to 10 bases, leaving 5 bases not matched to a gene. In germline, CDR1 is SGHDN, CDR2 FVKESK. The CDR3 reads CASSQTEGQGAFF. CDR3 in DNA: TGTGCCAGCAGCCAAACGGAGGGACAGGGAGCTTTCTTT. Complete variable domain (other parts from reference TRBV14 and TRBJ1-1): EAGVTQFPSHSVIEKGQTVTLRCDPISGHDNLYWYRRVMGKEIKFLLHFVKESKQDESGMPNNRFLAERTGGTYSTLKVQPAELEDSGVYFCASSQTEGQGAFFGQGTRLTVV.

This clone was counted a single time. The genes are TRBV28 and TRBJ2-7; D possibly corresponds to TRBD2 (7 bases). This CDR3 has 14 residues. Per germline, CDR1 MDHEN and CDR2 SYDVKM. Trimming left V 3 bases short and J 0 bases short, with 9 bases between. CDR3 residues: CASSLGGASYEQYF. The CDR3 DNA reads TGTGCCAGCAGTTTGGGGGGGGCCTCCTACGAGCAGTACTTC.

The chain combines TRBV28 with TRBJ2-7, with 9 bases that match TRBD2. The junction had 13 bases not matched to a gene; V was cut back by 6 bases and J by 7 bases. There are 15 residues in the CDR3. Germline lookup yields CDR1 MDHEN and CDR2 SYDVKM. The CDR3 DNA reads TGTGCCAGCAGGTTTAGCGGGAGACCCGCGACAGAGCAGTACTTC. It encodes CASRFSGRPATEQYF.

V usage is TRBV2 and J usage is TRBJ1-2; a weak D match, TRBD1 (6 bases). The germline V gene has CDR1 SNHLY and CDR2 FYNNEI. V was clipped by 6 bases and J by 4 bases, with 15 bases between them. The length of the CDR3 is 14 residues. This chain's CDR3 is CASRTDRPPYGYTF. CDR3 nucleotide sequence: TGTGCCAGCAGGACTGACAGGCCCCCCTATGGCTACACCTTC.

Here the CDR3 DNA reads TGTGCCAGCAGCCCGGCGGGGGGCAGCAATCAGCCCCAGCATTTT. Encoded protein: CASSPAGGSNQPQHF. The chain joins TRBV9 to TRBJ1-5, with D possibly being TRBD1 (6 bases). The CDR3 has 15 amino acids. The germline CDR1 and CDR2 sequences are SGDLS and YYNGEE. The germline V and J ends were trimmed by 4 bases and 1 base, with 12 bases remaining between them.

This chain links TRBV2 with TRBJ1-5; the D is unclear. Trimming took 8 bases from V and 6 from J, leaving 17 bases between them. In germline, CDR1 is SNHLY, CDR2 FYNNEI. This CDR3 comprises 14 residues. CDR3 protein: CASASGRNGQPQHF. The CDR3 region has the DNA TGTGCCAGCGCAAGTGGCAGAAATGGTCAGCCCCAGCATTTT.

The V and J genes are TRBV2 and TRBJ2-3; D is undetermined. The CDR3 extends over 14 amino acids. V lost 4 bases, J lost 2 bases, and 10 bases lay in between. From germline, CDR1 is SNHLY and CDR2 FYNNEI. The CDR3 loop is CASSGAQLTDTQYF. The CDR3 DNA sequence: TGTGCCAGCAGTGGCGCTCAACTCACAGATACGCAGTATTTT.

This chain connects TRBV4-1 to TRBJ1-4, with 7 positions matching TRBD1. Germline CDR1 MGHRA, CDR2 YSYEKL. This CDR3 region has 15 residues. J gave up 4 bases and V 4 bases, and 6 bases lay outside the gene matches. The CDR3 spells CASSPWTGYNEKLFF. CDR3 in DNA: TGCGCCAGCAGCCCTTGGACAGGTTATAATGAAAAACTGTTTTTT.

The chain employs TRBV9 and TRBJ2-1; a possible D gene is TRBD1 (5 bases). V was clipped by 0 bases and J by 3 bases, with 16 bases between them. In germline, CDR1 is SGDLS, CDR2 YYNGEE. The CDR3 loop spans 17 amino acids. CDR3 sequence reads: CASSVDQPGLIYNEQFF. In nucleotides, the CDR3 is TGTGCCAGCAGCGTAGATCAACCAGGGCTGATCTACAATGAGCAGTTCTTC. Full variable domain (rest looked up from reference TRBV9 and TRBJ2-1): DSGVTQTPKHLITATGQRVTLRCSPRSGDLSVYWYQQSLDQGLQFLIQYYNGEERAKGNILERFSAQQFPDLHSELNLSSLELGDSALYFCASSVDQPGLIYNEQFFGPGTRLTVL.